A single sample gave rise to the 31 T cell receptor beta chains below, sequenced in a study of cytomegalovirus exposure and HLA in healthy donors. Use of 60 Vbeta and 13 Jbeta primers characterized the PCR. Using immunoSEQ multiplex PCR, the repertoire was profiled, and TCRdb retains in-frame clones only, with some absent. The repertoire has 150,000 to 200,000 clones, approximately 80% of them found once; the top ten carry just over 4.5%. Sequenced input: PBMCs. Every receptor here comes from a woman aged 50 to 60 in good health and CMV-seropositive.

The chain recombines TRBV4-3 with TRBJ1-2, with unresolved D. The ends were cut back, 0 bases at V and 9 bases at J, with 23 bases in the middle. CDR1 is LGHNA and CDR2 is YSLEER in the germline V gene. The length of the CDR3 is 17 residues. The CDR3 DNA is TGCGCCAGCAGCCAAGATACGGCGGGTGTACTATGGCTACGCTACACCTTC. As protein: CASSQDTAGVLWLRYTF.

The chain carries TRBV28 and TRBJ1-2; D is perhaps TRBD1 (6 bases). The CDR3 is 14 amino acids. V gave up 2 bases and J gave up 6 bases, with 13 bases separating them. Germline V lookup: CDR1 MDHEN, CDR2 SYDVKM. The CDR3 DNA reads as TGTGCCAGCAGTTTAAGCCGGGCAGGGGATGGCTACACCTTC. Encoded protein: CASSLSRAGDGYTF.

The rearrangement uses TRBV10-2 and TRBJ1-1, with D uncertain. The CDR3 spans 14 residues. CDR1 is WSHSY and CDR2 is SAAADI in the germline V gene. Deletions cut 2 bases from V and 0 bases from J, with 7 bases between. As DNA, the CDR3 is TGCGCCAGCAGTGAGGAGTTTATGAACACTGAAGCTTTCTTT. Residues: CASSEEFMNTEAFF.

V and J are TRBV6-5 and TRBJ2-1; D perhaps matches TRBD2 (6 bases). CDR1 is MNHEY, CDR2 SVGAGI, per germline. The CDR3 covers 15 residues. V was cut by 5 bases and J by 7 bases, with 18 bases left in between. The CDR3 loop reads CASSPLGGVGNEQFF. The DNA for the CDR3 is TGTGCCAGCAGTCCTTTGGGGGGAGTGGGGAATGAGCAGTTCTTC.

The chain combines TRBV7-2 with TRBJ2-1; possibly TRBD2 for D (6 bases). The CDR3 sequence is 16 residues long. V was clipped by 1 base and J by 7 bases, with 17 bases between them. Germline V lookup: CDR1 SGHTA, CDR2 FQGNSA. The CDR3 nucleotides are TGTGCCAGCAGCTTAGTGGCGGGGCCTGGGGGTAATGAGCAGTTCTTC. It translates to CASSLVAGPGGNEQFF.

The rearrangement uses TRBV11-2 and TRBJ2-5; 10 nucleotides match TRBD1. Germline V gene sequence: CDR1 SGHAT, CDR2 FQNNGV. This CDR3 is built from 15 residues. V lost 5 bases to trimming and J lost 5 bases; unmatched junction nucleotides: 8. The CDR3 is CASSPRQGAGETQYF. CDR3 nucleotides: TGTGCCAGCAGCCCTAGACAGGGGGCGGGCGAGACCCAGTACTTC.

The rearrangement uses TRBV9 and TRBJ2-1, with TRBD2 matching 11 bases. Losses at the gene ends were 3 bases for V and 6 bases for J; bases not matched to a gene: 8. The length of the CDR3 is 16 residues. Germline V gene lookup returns CDR1 SGDLS and CDR2 YYNGEE. The CDR3 protein is CASSAPASGGINEQFF. CDR3 sequence (DNA): TGTGCCAGCAGCGCCCCCGCTAGCGGGGGGATCAATGAGCAGTTCTTC. Looking up the rest from reference TRBV9 and TRBJ2-1 gives the full variable domain: DSGVTQTPKHLITATGQRVTLRCSPRSGDLSVYWYQQSLDQGLQFLIQYYNGEERAKGNILERFSAQQFPDLHSELNLSSLELGDSALYFCASSAPASGGINEQFFGPGTRLTVL.

The chain has TRBV19 and TRBJ2-3; 7 bases match TRBD1. Germline values: CDR1 LNHDA, CDR2 SQIVND (reference sequence). The CDR3 extends over 16 amino acids. Trimming at V came to 6 bases and at J to 3 bases, leaving 12 bases not matched to a gene. Here the CDR3 DNA reads TGTGCCAGTAGAGGATACAGGGGCGGTGGGACAGATACGCAGTATTTT. It codes for CASRGYRGGGTDTQYF.

The J gene is TRBJ2-1, the V gene TRBV5-4; TRBD2 matches 11 bases. CDR3 length equals 15 residues. CDR1 is SGHNT, CDR2 YYREEE, per germline (reference sequence). With V trimmed by 5 bases and J by 7 bases, 8 bases remained unmatched. The CDR3, as DNA: TGTGCCAGCAGGTTAGCGGGGGGGATCGTTAATGAGCAGTTCTTC. This sequence encodes CASRLAGGIVNEQFF.

The chain recombines TRBV5-1 with TRBJ2-2, with D possibly TRBD1 on 7 matching bases. V lost 1 base and J 0 bases, leaving 10 bases between the germline ends. The germline CDR1 and CDR2 sequences are SGHRS and YFSETQ. CDR3 length equals 16 residues. CDR3 sequence reads: CASSLSRGANTGELFF. The CDR3 DNA follows: TGCGCCAGCAGCTTGTCCAGGGGGGCGAACACCGGGGAGCTGTTTTTT.

The chain carries TRBV4-3 and TRBJ2-1; D is perhaps TRBD2 (5 bases). The CDR3 is 14 amino acids. The germline CDR1 and CDR2 sequences are LGHNA and YSLEER. V lost 3 bases and J 10 bases, leaving 16 bases between the germline ends. CDR3 region: CASSQLEGPREQFF. As DNA, the CDR3 is TGCGCCAGCAGCCAGCTCGAGGGCCCTCGGGAGCAGTTCTTC.

This chain joins TRBV5-1 and TRBJ2-1; no definite D call. This CDR3 spans 16 amino acids. The V and J ends lost 3 bases and 0 bases respectively, with 13 bases between them. Germline-derived CDR1 and CDR2 are SGHRS and YFSETQ. CDR3 DNA: TGCGCCAGCAGCTCCTCCGTCACGAGCTCCTACAATGAGCAGTTCTTC. Its protein product is CASSSSVTSSYNEQFF.

In this sample, this clone turned up a few times. The chain recombines TRBV7-2 with TRBJ2-1; 7 bases map to TRBD2. Germline V gives CDR1 SGHTA, CDR2 FQGNSA. This CDR3 has 17 amino acids. Unmatched junction bases numbered 13, after V lost 6 bases and J lost 2 bases. The CDR3 DNA reads TGTGCCAGCAGAGATCCCTCATCTAGCGGCACCTACAATGAGCAGTTCTTC. Protein product: CASRDPSSSGTYNEQFF.

The genes are TRBV6-5 and TRBJ2-3; TRBD2 is a possible D gene (5 bases). The CDR3 consists of 13 residues. In germline, CDR1 is MNHEY, CDR2 SVGAGI. Trimming took 5 bases from V and 3 from J, leaving 9 bases between them. CDR3 loop: CASSRTGTDTQYF. CDR3 bases: TGTGCCAGCAGTCGGACGGGGACAGATACGCAGTATTTT.

The V call is TRBV4-1, the J call TRBJ2-1; no firm D call. CDR1 is MGHRA, CDR2 YSYEKL, per germline. The V end lost 2 bases, the J end lost 7 bases, and 12 bases lay between the germline ends. This CDR3 has 14 residues. The CDR3 region has the DNA TGCGCCAGCAGCCAACAATTCGCTAGGAATGAGCAGTTCTTC. Its protein is CASSQQFARNEQFF.

The chain couples TRBV5-4 to TRBJ2-5; 12 nucleotides agree with TRBD2. Germline values: CDR1 SGHNT, CDR2 YYREEE (reference sequence). There are 16 residues in the CDR3. After removal of 4 bases from V and 2 bases from J, the junction contained 6 bases not matched to a gene. The CDR3 DNA reads as TGTGCCAGCAGCCCGGGGCTAGCGGGGGGGCAAGAGACCCAGTACTTC. Translated: CASSPGLAGGQETQYF. Looking up the rest from reference TRBV5-4 and TRBJ2-5 gives the full variable domain: ETGVTQSPTHLIKTRGQQVTLRCSSQSGHNTVSWYQQALGQGPQFIFQYYREEENGRGNFPPRFSGLQFPNYSSELNVNALELDDSALYLCASSPGLAGGQETQYFGPGTRLLVL.

V and J are TRBV4-2 and TRBJ1-5; D is unresolved. The CDR3 runs 16 residues. Germline CDR1 LGHNA, CDR2 YNFKEQ. V lost 3 bases, J lost 6 bases, and 18 bases lay in between. The CDR3 sequence is CASSHERSDSIQPQHF. The CDR3 DNA reads as TGTGCCAGCAGCCACGAGAGGTCTGATTCAATTCAGCCCCAGCATTTT.

J is TRBJ1-1 and V is TRBV19; TRBD1 matches at 7 bases. V lost 5 bases to trimming and J lost 0 bases; unmatched junction nucleotides: 3. CDR3 size: 14 residues. CDR1 and CDR2 (germline): LNHDA, SQIVND (reference sequence). The CDR3 protein is CASSRQGVNTEAFF. The CDR3 DNA sequence: TGTGCCAGTAGTCGACAGGGTGTGAACACTGAAGCTTTCTTT.

V is TRBV7-9 and J is TRBJ2-6, with TRBD2 as a possible D gene (6 bases). The CDR3 has 19 amino acids. Germline CDR1 reads SEHNR; CDR2 reads FQNEAQ (reference sequence). The V end was cut by 8 bases, the J end by 0 bases, with 23 bases between. The CDR3 DNA follows: TGTGCCAGCGGCCCTGTTGCGGGAAACAAGCTCTCTGGGGCCAACGTCCTGACTTTC. Translating gives CASGPVAGNKLSGANVLTF.

This sequence joins TRBV7-2 and TRBJ2-4; possible D gene TRBD2, 5 bases. Germline V gene data show CDR1 as SGHTA and CDR2 as FQGNSA. The CDR3 is 14 amino acids. The V end was cut by 6 bases, the J end by 5 bases, with 14 bases between. The CDR3 nucleotides read TGTGCCAGCAGTCCTAACAGCGGACAAAACATTCAGTACTTC. It is translated as CASSPNSGQNIQYF.

The sample holds one count of this clone. The chain carries TRBV19 and TRBJ1-4; 7 nucleotides match TRBD1. The CDR3 runs 16 residues. Germline CDR1 LNHDA, CDR2 SQIVND (reference sequence). With 7 bases clipped from V and 7 bases from J, the junction kept 15 bases outside the gene matches. CDR3 loop: CASTITTGRSVEKLFF. The DNA for the CDR3 is TGTGCCAGTACAATAACGACAGGGAGGTCGGTTGAAAAACTGTTTTTT. The entire variable domain, with the rest obtained from reference TRBV19 and TRBJ1-4, is as follows: DGGITQSPKYLFRKEGQNVTLSCEQNLNHDAMYWYRQDPGQGLRLIYYSQIVNDFQKGDIAEGYSVSREKKESFPLTVTSAQKNPTAFYLCASTITTGRSVEKLFFGSGTQLSVL.

V is TRBV7-2 and J is TRBJ1-5, with 8 bases aligning to TRBD1. Germline CDR1 and CDR2: SGHTA and FQGNSA. This CDR3 spans 15 amino acids. After removal of 5 bases from V and 3 bases from J, the junction contained 6 bases not matched to a gene. CDR3 loop: CASSQRTGFNQPQHF. The CDR3 DNA reads as TGTGCCAGCAGCCAGCGGACAGGGTTCAATCAGCCCCAGCATTTT.

The chain employs TRBV27 and TRBJ2-1; 9 bases fit TRBD2. J was trimmed by 5 bases and V by 5 bases; bases with no gene match: 4. CDR1 and CDR2 from the germline V gene are MNHEY and SMNVEV (reference sequence). The CDR3 has 14 amino acids. CDR3 in DNA: TGTGCCAGCAGTAGCGGGAGGTATAACAATGAGCAGTTCTTC. This encodes CASSSGRYNNEQFF.

This clone was detected only a few times. The chain has TRBV4-3 and TRBJ2-7, with no clear D. The length of the CDR3 is 15 residues. Trimming took off 0 bases at V and 4 bases at J, with 13 bases between the two ends. Germline V gene data show CDR1 as LGHNA and CDR2 as YSLEER. The CDR3 loop reads CASSQEVGYYYEQYF. The DNA of the CDR3 is TGCGCCAGCAGCCAAGAAGTCGGCTACTATTACGAGCAGTACTTC.

V usage is TRBV27 and J usage is TRBJ1-4; 8 nucleotides match TRBD1. The germline CDR1 and CDR2 sequences are MNHEY and SMNVEV (reference sequence). J lost 7 bases, V lost 6 bases, and 10 bases had no gene match. The CDR3 extends over 15 amino acids. CDR3 residues: CASRRLRDRSEKLFF. The CDR3 coding sequence is TGTGCCAGCAGACGCCTAAGGGACAGGAGTGAAAAACTGTTTTTT.

This chain connects TRBV18 to TRBJ2-7; D possibly corresponds to TRBD1 (6 bases). Trimming pared 1 base from V and 2 bases from J, leaving 9 bases between. Germline lookup yields CDR1 KGHSH and CDR2 LQKENI. This CDR3 has 14 amino acids. CDR3 region: CASSPQDSTYEQYF. CDR3 sequence (DNA): TGTGCCAGCTCACCACAGGACAGTACCTACGAGCAGTACTTC.

The V and J genes are TRBV4-3 and TRBJ2-7; 7 nucleotides agree with TRBD2. V gave up 4 bases and J gave up 4 bases; unmatched junction bases: 7. The CDR3 has 14 residues. Germline V CDR1 and CDR2: LGHNA, YSLEER. This CDR3 reads CASSPSGLGYEQYF. In DNA, the CDR3 is TGCGCCAGCAGCCCGTCCGGACTAGGTTACGAGCAGTACTTC.

The chain has TRBV2 and TRBJ2-5; 13 nucleotides match TRBD2. The CDR3 has 16 amino acids. V lost 5 bases to trimming and J lost 5 bases; unmatched junction nucleotides: 8. Germline CDR1 is SNHLY and CDR2 is FYNNEI. CDR3 sequence (DNA): TGTGCCAGCAGTAGTGGACTAGCGGGGGCCGGGGAGACCCAGTACTTC. Amino acid sequence: CASSSGLAGAGETQYF.

V usage is TRBV2 and J usage is TRBJ2-4; D may be TRBD1 (7 bases). The CDR3 loop spans 13 amino acids. The V end lost 6 bases, the J end lost 10 bases, and 16 bases lay between the germline ends. Germline V gene sequence: CDR1 SNHLY, CDR2 FYNNEI. This chain's CDR3 is CASSGDRGGIQYF. CDR3 DNA: TGTGCCAGCAGCGGGGACAGAGGGGGGATTCAGTACTTC. The full variable domain, completed using reference TRBV2 and TRBJ2-4, is EPEVTQTPSHQVTQMGQEVILRCVPISNHLYFYWYRQILGQKVEFLVSFYNNEISEKSEIFDDQFSVERPDGSNFTLKIRSTKLEDSAMYFCASSGDRGGIQYFGAGTRLSVL.

This clone was detected once. The chain combines TRBV21-1 with TRBJ1-1; TRBD1 is the table's D call and was not checked against the DNA. TRBV21-1 is a known pseudogene. This CDR3 comprises 17 residues. The CDR3 sequence is CASSRKSLGRGRTEAFF. The CDR3 DNA reads TGTGCCAGCAGCCGAAAATCCCTAGGCAGGGGGCGAACTGAAGCTTTCTTT.

The sample holds one count of this clone. At one boundary the junction diverges from the germline segment, which might be a read error. The chain uses TRBV7-3 and TRBJ2-7; TRBD2 is a possible D gene (6 bases). Germline V gene lookup returns CDR1 SGHTA and CDR2 FQGTGA. This CDR3 is built from 17 residues. The CDR3 DNA reads as TGTTCCAGCAGCTTAAGGTCCGGGGGAAATCCCTCCTACGAGCAGTACTTC. Translated: CSSSLRSGGNPSYEQYF.